The 8 T cell receptor beta chains below come from one sample, sequenced in a study of blood T cells in healthy people across ages. Primed by a sample-barcoded 5' primer and a J-beta primer mix, a second PCR proceeded for about 6 to 12 cycles. TCRdb re-analysed the 5' RACE reads in MiXCR, keeping a single row per CDR3 protein. The sample yields hundreds of thousands of distinct CDR3 sequences, around 48% seen once. Material: blood. The source is a woman in her sixties in good health.

The chain carries TRBV11-2 and TRBJ1-2, with D possibly TRBD1 on 5 matching bases. The V end was cut by 0 bases, the J end by 5 bases, with 13 bases between. From germline, CDR1 is SGHAT and CDR2 FQNNGV. The CDR3 length is 15 residues. CDR3 nucleotides: TGTGCCAGCAGCTTAGATGGGGGGGAGAGGTATGGCTACACCTTC. Translating gives CASSLDGGERYGYTF.

This clonotype was counted a few times. Written as DNA, the CDR3 is TGTGCCAGCGGAATCGGGACTAGCATCCACAATGAGCAGTTCTTC. Residues: CASGIGTSIHNEQFF. The chain links TRBV6-6 to TRBJ2-1; 9 positions agree with TRBD2. The trim removed 8 bases at V and 5 bases at J, leaving 10 bases unmatched. Germline V gene sequence: CDR1 MNHNY, CDR2 SVGAGI (reference sequence). CDR3 length: 15 residues.

The rearrangement links TRBV20-1 to TRBJ2-7, with TRBD2 as a possible D gene (5 bases). The germline gives CDR1 DFQATT, CDR2 SNEGSKA (reference sequence). V lost 7 bases and J lost 0, with 7 bases in between. The CDR3 consists of 11 residues. CDR3 sequence (DNA): TGCAGTGGAGCGGACTCCTACGAGCAGTACTTC. It codes for CSGADSYEQYF.

The J gene is TRBJ2-5, the V gene TRBV20-1; 7 bases are shared with TRBD2. The trim removed 0 bases at V and 4 bases at J, leaving 8 bases unmatched. CDR1 DFQATT and CDR2 SNEGSKA come from the germline V gene (reference sequence). The CDR3 consists of 15 residues. CDR3 region: CSARDRRTRRETQYF. The CDR3 DNA follows: TGCAGTGCTAGAGATCGCAGGACTAGACGAGAGACCCAGTACTTC.

The V gene is TRBV25-1, the J gene TRBJ2-6; either TRBD1 or TRBD2 may supply D (5 bases each). This CDR3 contains 16 residues. CDR1 is MGHDK and CDR2 is SYGVNS in the germline V gene. Trimming pared 10 bases from V and 1 base from J, leaving 17 bases between. The CDR3 loop reads CATNSGWGSGANVLTF. The DNA for the CDR3 is TGTGCCACCAACTCTGGATGGGGGTCTGGGGCCAACGTCCTGACTTTC.

This clonotype has a handful of counts. The chain employs TRBV5-1 and TRBJ1-5; a possible D gene is TRBD1 (6 bases). The V gene lost 0 bases and the J gene lost 7 bases, with 14 bases spanning the gap. The CDR3 is made up of 15 amino acids. The germline gives CDR1 SGHRS, CDR2 YFSETQ. The DNA of the CDR3 is TGCGCCAGCAGCTTGGCCGGGGGCGGGGGCCAGCCCCAGCATTTT. Its protein product is CASSLAGGGGQPQHF.

The chain links TRBV29-1 to TRBJ2-3, with 7 bases aligning to TRBD2. The CDR3 extends over 15 amino acids. Germline CDR1 SQVTM, CDR2 ANQGSEA. J lost 2 bases, V lost 3 bases, and 8 bases had no gene match. This CDR3 reads CSVDLAGVNTDTQYF. In nucleotides, the CDR3 is TGCAGCGTTGATTTGGCGGGAGTTAACACAGATACGCAGTATTTT.

This clonotype was detected only a few times. Written as DNA, the CDR3 is TGTGCCAGCAGCTTAGAGTCGGGAGTCTCCTACGAGCAGTACTTC. Amino acid sequence: CASSLESGVSYEQYF. This rearrangement joins TRBV7-2 to TRBJ2-7; D may be TRBD2 (6 bases). Germline CDR1 and CDR2: SGHTA and FQGNSA. The CDR3 totals 15 residues. V lost 1 base to trimming and J lost 0 bases, with 10 bases between them.